This T cell receptor (beta chain) was captured in a study of T-cell reconstitution after alpha-beta-depleted transplantation in children. TCRbeta library construction was performed incorporating unique molecular identifiers. One entry per CDR3 protein, called by TCRdb with MiXCR from the PCR reads. The sample has about 830,000 distinct CDR3 sequences, 16% seen once; the top ten hold around 5%. Whole-study results and caveats: At around two months after transplant, the alpha-beta T cells were reportedly derived from several hundred expanded clones that came from non-depleted graft cells. The main origin of T-cell counts and diversity one year after transplant was newly produced T cells. Diversity of TCRbeta at day 60 was high in some patients, arising from surviving recipient T cells and thymic progenitors.

This clonotype was counted a single time. The antigen is unknown. J lost 3 bases, V lost 5 bases, and 7 bases had no gene match. The CDR3 runs 14 residues. Germline values: CDR1 MNHEY, CDR2 SMNVEV (reference sequence). Sequenced material: PBMCs, mostly from graft donor cells, taken 360 days after TCRalphabeta/CD19-depleted stem cell transplant. The source of this sequence is a male patient under 18 who had a stem cell transplant for acute lymphoblastic leukemia, so the T cells may come from the graft donor. This sequence joins TRBV27 and TRBJ2-7, with 7 bases that match TRBD2. The DNA of the CDR3 is TGTGCCAGCAGTAAACCCGGGACTATCTACGAGCAGTACTTC. Translation: CASSKPGTIYEQYF.